The 15 T cell receptor beta chains given below trace back to one sample, sequenced in a study of CD8 T cells in Susac syndrome. Reverse transcription used roughly 0.45 to 1 ug RNA and random hexamers. Each CDR3 protein gets one entry after TCRdb re-called the immunoSEQ multiplex PCR reads with MiXCR. The sample gives 250,000 to 300,000 distinct CDR3 sequences, 85% of which show up once; over 0.09% is in the top ten. The sequenced material came from CD8+ T cells from PBMCs. Every receptor here comes from a human donor with multiple sclerosis.

The table lists this clonotype with a count of one. The chain employs TRBV6-5 and TRBJ2-3, with D tentatively TRBD1 or TRBD2 (5 bases each). Trimming pared 4 bases from V and 2 bases from J, leaving 13 bases between. Germline loops: CDR1 MNHEY, CDR2 SVGAGI. The CDR3 spans 15 residues. The CDR3 reads CASSSGTISTDTQYF. In nucleotides, the CDR3 is TGTGCCAGCAGTTCTGGGACCATCTCCACAGATACGCAGTATTTT.

The chain employs TRBV10-2 and TRBJ2-1; maybe TRBD2 (5 bases). Looked up from germline, CDR1 is WSHSY and CDR2 is SAAADI. Trimming removed 0 bases at V and 0 bases at J, with 9 bases between. The CDR3 consists of 16 residues. CDR3 bases: TGCGCCAGCAGTGAGTCGACCCGGGGCTCCTACAATGAGCAGTTCTTC. This translates into CASSESTRGSYNEQFF.

Remarks on this clonotype: One end of the junction fails to match germline, which may point to a read error. The CDR3: CASRFVGAGANVLTF. CDR3 coding DNA: TGTGCCAGCCGCTTTGTGGGGGCTGGGGCCAACGTCCTGACTTTC. The genes are TRBV7-9 and TRBJ2-6, with D possibly called TRBD1 or TRBD2 (5 bases each). The length of the CDR3 is 15 residues. Per germline, CDR1 SEHNR and CDR2 FQNEAQ (reference sequence).

The gene calls are TRBV5-6 and TRBJ2-1; the match to TRBD2 covers 13 bases. In germline, CDR1 is SGHDT, CDR2 YYEEEE. V lost 1 base to trimming and J lost 2 bases; unmatched junction nucleotides: 9. This CDR3 has 19 residues. DNA for the CDR3: TGTGCCAGCAGCTTGAGGAAACTAGCGGGAGGGTCCACCTACAATGAGCAGTTCTTC. Translating gives CASSLRKLAGGSTYNEQFF.

This rearrangement joins TRBV6-5 to TRBJ2-6; D gene unclear. CDR3 length: 18 amino acids. With 0 bases removed from V and 4 bases from J, the gap between germline ends came to 16 bases. From germline, CDR1 is MNHEY and CDR2 SVGAGI. The CDR3 is CASSYSGLRKAGANVLTF. In DNA form, the CDR3 reads TGTGCCAGCAGTTACTCTGGTTTGCGCAAGGCCGGGGCCAACGTCCTGACTTTC.

The gene calls are TRBV27 and TRBJ2-2; D gene unclear. The germline V and J ends were trimmed by 3 bases and 2 bases, with 10 bases remaining between them. Germline assignment: CDR1 MNHEY and CDR2 SMNVEV (reference sequence). There are 15 residues in the CDR3. The CDR3 sequence is CASSFYVDNTGELFF. The CDR3 bases are TGTGCCAGCAGTTTCTATGTGGATAACACCGGGGAGCTGTTTTTT.

This clonotype was seen a single time. The V call is TRBV5-1, the J call TRBJ2-7, with TRBD1 identical over 8 bases. J gave up 3 bases and V 3 bases, and 8 bases lay outside the gene matches. The germline V gene encodes CDR1 SGHRS and CDR2 YFSETQ. The CDR3 consists of 15 residues. The CDR3 is CASSSGQGSFYEQYF. CDR3 nucleotide sequence: TGCGCCAGCAGCTCTGGACAGGGTAGTTTCTACGAGCAGTACTTC. Complete variable domain (other parts from reference TRBV5-1 and TRBJ2-7): KAGVTQTPRYLIKTRGQQVTLSCSPISGHRSVSWYQQTPGQGLQFLFEYFSETQRNKGNFPGRFSGRQFSNSRSEMNVSTLELGDSALYLCASSSGQGSFYEQYFGPGTRLTVT.

This clonotype was picked up one time. V is TRBV27 and J is TRBJ2-1; TRBD1 might be the D (5 bases). Trimming cost V 4 bases and J 5 bases, with 12 bases left between them. CDR1 is MNHEY and CDR2 is SMNVEV in the germline V gene (reference sequence). The CDR3 length is 14 residues. The CDR3 region is CASSYPGINNEQFF. CDR3 DNA: TGTGCCAGCAGTTACCCAGGGATAAACAATGAGCAGTTCTTC.

The sample holds one count of this clonotype. One junction end disagrees with the germline gene, perhaps due to a read error. J is TRBJ1-2 and V is TRBV27; weak D call: TRBD1 (5 bases). The CDR3 is made up of 13 amino acids. Germline V gives CDR1 MNHEY, CDR2 SMNVEV (reference sequence). Written as DNA, the CDR3 is TGTGTCAGCGGCGACCGGGGCGGCTATGGCTACACCTTC. Protein: CVSGDRGGYGYTF.

The chain joins TRBV30 to TRBJ2-1; 12 bases align to TRBD2. Germline V gene data show CDR1 as GTSNPN and CDR2 as SVGIG (reference sequence). The CDR3 has 19 residues. V dropped 1 base and J dropped 2; count of bases not matched to a gene: 12. CDR3 in DNA: TGTGCCTGGAGTGCTCTCCTAGCGGGAGGGTCTCGAACCTACAATGAGCAGTTCTTC. Translated: CAWSALLAGGSRTYNEQFF.

V and J are TRBV10-3 and TRBJ2-1, with 11 nucleotides matching TRBD2. Germline V lookup: CDR1 ENHRY, CDR2 SYGVKD. The CDR3 runs 21 residues. J lost 0 bases, V lost 4 bases, and 17 bases had no gene match. This chain's CDR3 is CAISVKRLAGPGKSSYNEQFF. Here the CDR3 DNA reads TGTGCCATCAGTGTGAAGCGACTAGCGGGGCCGGGCAAGAGCTCCTACAATGAGCAGTTCTTC.

This clonotype was observed a few times. The gene calls are TRBV13 and TRBJ2-1; tentative D call: TRBD1 (6 bases). Germline V gene lookup returns CDR1 PRHDT and CDR2 FYEKMQ (reference sequence). The length of the CDR3 is 15 residues. Deletions cut 5 bases from V and 6 bases from J, with 17 bases between. In nucleotides, the CDR3 is TGTGCCAGCAGCCGATACAACAGGGTCGGCAATGAGCAGTTCTTC. Its translation: CASSRYNRVGNEQFF.

V is TRBV29-1 and J is TRBJ2-1, with 12 bases aligning to TRBD2. The germline CDR1 and CDR2 sequences are SQVTM and ANQGSEA. This CDR3 has 14 residues. Here the CDR3 reads CGSGLAGSYNEQFF. The CDR3 DNA reads as TGCGGATCAGGACTAGCGGGATCCTACAATGAGCAGTTCTTC.

The chain employs TRBV27 and TRBJ2-7; 10 nucleotides align to TRBD2. Germline trimming cut 6 bases from V and 3 bases from J; bases unmatched to any gene: 8. CDR1 and CDR2 (germline): MNHEY, SMNVEV (reference sequence). There are 15 residues in the CDR3. The CDR3 spells CASRGRTSGNYEQYF. CDR3 nucleotide sequence: TGTGCCAGCAGAGGACGGACTAGCGGAAACTACGAGCAGTACTTC.

This clonotype was counted a single time. The chain is built from TRBV29-1 and TRBJ1-1; 7 bases map to TRBD1. The trim removed 7 bases at V and 7 bases at J, leaving 9 bases unmatched. This CDR3 region has 12 residues. CDR1 and CDR2 (germline): SQVTM, ANQGSEA. The CDR3 spells CSGHRGLSEAFF. The DNA of the CDR3 is TGCAGCGGTCACAGGGGCTTGAGTGAAGCTTTCTTT.